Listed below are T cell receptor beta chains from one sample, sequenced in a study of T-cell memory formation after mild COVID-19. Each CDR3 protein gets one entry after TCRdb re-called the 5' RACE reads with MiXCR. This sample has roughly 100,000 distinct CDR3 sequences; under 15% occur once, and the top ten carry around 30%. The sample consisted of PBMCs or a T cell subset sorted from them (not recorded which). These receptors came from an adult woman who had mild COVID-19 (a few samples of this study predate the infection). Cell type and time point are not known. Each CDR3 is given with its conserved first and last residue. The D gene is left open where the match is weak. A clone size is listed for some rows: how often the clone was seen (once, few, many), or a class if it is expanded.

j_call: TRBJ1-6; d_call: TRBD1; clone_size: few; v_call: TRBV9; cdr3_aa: CASSGGQGGPSPLHF; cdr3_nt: TGTGCCAGCAGCGGGGGACAGGGAGGCCCTTCACCCCTCCACTTT
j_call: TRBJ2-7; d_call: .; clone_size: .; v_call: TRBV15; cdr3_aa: CATSLAVGGYYEQYF; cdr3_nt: TGTGCCACCAGCTTGGCTGTCGGCGGTTACTACGAGCAGTACTTC
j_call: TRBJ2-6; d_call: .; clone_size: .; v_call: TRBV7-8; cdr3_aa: CASSLAERGDGSLGANVLTF; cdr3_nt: TGTGCCAGCAGCTTAGCGGAAAGAGGGGATGGCTCCCTCGGGGCCAACGTCCTGACTTTC
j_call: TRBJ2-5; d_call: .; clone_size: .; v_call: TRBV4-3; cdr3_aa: CASSPTGGLFSGETQYF; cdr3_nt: TGCGCCAGCAGCCCCACAGGAGGCCTTTTTTCTGGGGAGACCCAGTACTTC
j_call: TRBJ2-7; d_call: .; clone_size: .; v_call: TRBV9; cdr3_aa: CASSSRGESSYEQYF; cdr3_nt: TGTGCCAGCAGCTCCAGGGGTGAGAGCTCCTACGAGCAGTACTTC
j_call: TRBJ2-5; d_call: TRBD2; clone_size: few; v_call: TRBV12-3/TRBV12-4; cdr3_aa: CASTTAGPYQETQYF; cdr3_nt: TGTGCCAGCACCACAGCGGGGCCGTACCAAGAGACCCAGTACTTC
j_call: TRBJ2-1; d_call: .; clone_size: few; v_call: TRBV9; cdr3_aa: CASSHPGGGSSYNEQFF; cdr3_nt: TGTGCCAGCAGCCACCCAGGGGGGGGAAGCTCCTACAATGAGCAGTTCTTC
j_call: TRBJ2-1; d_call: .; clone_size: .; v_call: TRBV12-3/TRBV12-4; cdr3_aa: CASRQGGGEQFF; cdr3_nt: TGTGCCAGCAGGCAGGGGGGAGGCGAGCAGTTCTTC
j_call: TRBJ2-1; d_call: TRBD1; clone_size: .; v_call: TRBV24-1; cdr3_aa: CATSDRTGERHNEQFF; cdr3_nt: TGTGCCACCAGTGACCGGACAGGCGAACGTCACAATGAGCAGTTCTTC
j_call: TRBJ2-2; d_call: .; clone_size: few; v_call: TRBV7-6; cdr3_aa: CASGLESFGGELFF; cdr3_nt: TGTGCCAGCGGCCTGGAGTCTTTTGGCGGGGAGCTGTTTTTT
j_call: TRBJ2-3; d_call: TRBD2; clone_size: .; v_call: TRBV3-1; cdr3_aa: CASSQPGLAPAQYF; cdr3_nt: TGTGCCAGCAGCCAACCGGGACTAGCTCCAGCGCAGTATTTT
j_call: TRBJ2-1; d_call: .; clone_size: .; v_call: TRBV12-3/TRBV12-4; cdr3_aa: CASHSSADEQFF; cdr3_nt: TGTGCCAGCCACTCTAGTGCGGATGAGCAGTTCTTC
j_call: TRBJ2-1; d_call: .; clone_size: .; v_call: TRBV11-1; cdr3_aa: CASSLVYSSYNEQFF; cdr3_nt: TGTGCCAGCAGCTTAGTCTATAGCTCCTACAATGAGCAGTTCTTC
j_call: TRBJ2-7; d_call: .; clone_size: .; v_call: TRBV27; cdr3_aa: CASREGWASYEQYF; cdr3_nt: TGTGCCAGTAGAGAAGGCTGGGCCTCTTACGAGCAGTACTTC
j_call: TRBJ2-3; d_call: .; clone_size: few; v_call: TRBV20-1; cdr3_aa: CSAGHLNSLSTDTQYF; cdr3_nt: TGCAGTGCTGGCCATTTGAATTCTCTGAGCACAGATACGCAGTATTTT
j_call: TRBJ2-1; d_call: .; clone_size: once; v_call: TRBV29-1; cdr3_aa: CSVRGASNEQFF; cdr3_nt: TGCAGCGTCCGCGGGGCGTCCAATGAGCAGTTCTTC
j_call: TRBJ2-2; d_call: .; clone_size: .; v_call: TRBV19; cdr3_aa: CASSIGRNTGELFF; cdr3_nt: TGTGCCAGTAGTATAGGGCGGAACACCGGGGAGCTGTTTTTT
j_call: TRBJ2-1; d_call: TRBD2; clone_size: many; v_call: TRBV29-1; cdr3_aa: CSVGRLAGLNNEQFF; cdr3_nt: TGCAGCGTTGGCCGACTAGCGGGACTGAACAATGAGCAGTTCTTC
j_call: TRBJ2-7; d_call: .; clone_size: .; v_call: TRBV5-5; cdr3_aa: CASSVTVAYEQYF; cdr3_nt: TGTGCCAGCAGCGTGACAGTGGCCTACGAGCAGTACTTC
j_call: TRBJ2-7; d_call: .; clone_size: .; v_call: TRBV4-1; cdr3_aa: CASSSTQGYEQYF; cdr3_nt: TGCGCCAGCAGTTCTACACAGGGCTACGAGCAGTACTTC
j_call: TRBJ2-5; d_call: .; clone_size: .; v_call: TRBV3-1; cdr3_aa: CASSQGLSKYQETQYF; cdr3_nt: TGTGCCAGCAGCCAAGGTTTGAGCAAGTACCAAGAGACCCAGTACTTC
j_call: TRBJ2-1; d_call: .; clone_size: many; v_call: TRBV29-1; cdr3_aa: CSVEVAAMGNEQFF; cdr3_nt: TGCAGCGTTGAAGTAGCGGCTATGGGCAATGAGCAGTTCTTC
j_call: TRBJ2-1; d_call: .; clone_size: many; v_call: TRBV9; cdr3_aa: CASSVAALQGTVGNEQFF; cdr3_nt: TGTGCCAGCAGCGTAGCCGCACTACAGGGAACAGTAGGCAATGAGCAGTTCTTC
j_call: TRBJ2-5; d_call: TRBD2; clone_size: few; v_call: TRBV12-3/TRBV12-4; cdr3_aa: CASSSSRTSGGGFGETQYF; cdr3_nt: TGTGCCAGCAGTTCCTCTAGGACTAGCGGGGGTGGGTTTGGAGAGACCCAGTACTTC
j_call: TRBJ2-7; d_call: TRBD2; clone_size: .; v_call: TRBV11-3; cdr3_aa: CASSRRGAGGSYEQYF; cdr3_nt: TGTGCCAGCAGCCGCCGGGGGGCGGGAGGCTCCTACGAGCAGTACTTC
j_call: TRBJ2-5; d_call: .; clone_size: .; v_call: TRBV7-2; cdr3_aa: CASSPDGYIRETQYF; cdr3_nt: TGTGCCAGCAGCCCGGATGGGTATATTCGGGAGACCCAGTACTTC
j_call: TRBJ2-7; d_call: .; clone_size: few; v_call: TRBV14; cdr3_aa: CASSHWTVRNEQYF; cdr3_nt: TGTGCCAGCAGCCACTGGACGGTCCGGAACGAGCAGTACTTC
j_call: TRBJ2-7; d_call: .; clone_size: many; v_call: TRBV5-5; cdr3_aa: CASSSGQGHYEQYF; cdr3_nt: TGTGCCAGCAGCTCCGGTCAAGGACACTACGAGCAGTACTTC
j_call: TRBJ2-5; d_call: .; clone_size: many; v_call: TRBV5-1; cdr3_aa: CASSPDSKETQYF; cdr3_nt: TGCGCCAGCAGCCCGGACAGCAAAGAGACCCAGTACTTC
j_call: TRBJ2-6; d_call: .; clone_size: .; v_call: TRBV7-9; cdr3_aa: CASSNPGFSGANVLTF; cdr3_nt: TGTGCCAGCAGCAATCCAGGGTTCTCTGGGGCCAACGTCCTGACTTTC
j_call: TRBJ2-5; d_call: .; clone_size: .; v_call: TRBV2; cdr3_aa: CASTYGVGSQETQYF; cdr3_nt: TGTGCCAGCACCTACGGGGTAGGGAGTCAAGAGACCCAGTACTTC
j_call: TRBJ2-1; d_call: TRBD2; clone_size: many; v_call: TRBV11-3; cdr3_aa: CASSLGAGLAVLYCQFF; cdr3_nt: TGTGCCAGCAGCTTAGGGGCAGGACTAGCGGTCCTGTATTGTCAGTTCTTC
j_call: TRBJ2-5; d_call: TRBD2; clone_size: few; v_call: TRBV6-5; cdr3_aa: CASSYSGTSGSWETQYF; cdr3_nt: TGTGCCAGCAGTTACTCCGGGACTAGCGGGAGTTGGGAGACCCAGTACTTC
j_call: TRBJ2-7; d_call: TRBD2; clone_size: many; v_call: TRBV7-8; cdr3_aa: CASSLTGTTLYEQYF; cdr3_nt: TGTGCCAGCAGCTTAACCGGGACTACGTTATACGAGCAGTACTTC
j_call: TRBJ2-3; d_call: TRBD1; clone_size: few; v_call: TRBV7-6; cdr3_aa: CASSLQGADTDTQYF; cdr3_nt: TGTGCCAGCAGCTTACAGGGGGCAGACACAGATACGCAGTATTTT
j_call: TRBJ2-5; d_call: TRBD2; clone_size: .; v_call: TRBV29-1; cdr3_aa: CSVDGGDGETQYF; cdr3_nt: TGCAGCGTTGACGGGGGGGATGGGGAGACCCAGTACTTC
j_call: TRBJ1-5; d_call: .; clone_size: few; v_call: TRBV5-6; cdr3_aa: CASSLGKGSGGRNQPQHF; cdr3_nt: TGTGCCAGCAGCTTGGGGAAGGGATCCGGGGGACGCAATCAGCCCCAGCATTTT
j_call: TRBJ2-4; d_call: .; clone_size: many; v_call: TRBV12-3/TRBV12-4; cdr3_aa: CASSPPEELAKNIQYF; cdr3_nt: TGTGCCAGCAGTCCGCCAGAAGAACTAGCCAAAAACATTCAGTACTTC